Below, 24 T cell receptor beta chains from the same sample are listed, as sequenced in a study of blood T cell repertoires in COVID-19. Profiled with immunoSEQ multiplex PCR; TCRdb holds only in-frame clones, not every one. The sample shows about 250,000 clones, 84% of them seen only once. Sequencing used peripheral blood. The receptors stem from a woman aged 40 to 50 who had recovered from COVID-19.

This clone was observed once. The chain couples TRBV28 to TRBJ1-2; no definite D call. The V gene lost 7 bases and the J gene lost 2 bases, with 14 bases spanning the gap. The CDR3 runs to 14 residues. Germline V lookup: CDR1 MDHEN, CDR2 SYDVKM. CDR3 protein: CASTPAGSNYGYTF. CDR3 bases: TGTGCCAGCACCCCGGCGGGCTCCAACTATGGCTACACCTTC.

V is TRBV19 and J is TRBJ2-5, with 10 bases identical to TRBD1. The trim removed 7 bases at V and 5 bases at J, leaving 4 bases unmatched. The CDR3 is made up of 13 amino acids. The V gene's germline CDR1 is LNHDA and CDR2 SQIVND (reference sequence). This chain's CDR3 is CASTGTGAETQYF. CDR3 nucleotide sequence: TGTGCCAGTACCGGGACAGGGGCTGAGACCCAGTACTTC.

The rearrangement joins TRBV4-2 to TRBJ1-4, with 9 bases identical to TRBD1. Germline V gene data show CDR1 as LGHNA and CDR2 as YNFKEQ. This CDR3 is 16 amino acids long. With V trimmed by 4 bases and J by 7 bases, 10 bases remained unmatched. The CDR3, as DNA: TGTGCCAGCAGCCGGATGGACAGGGGTACAGGTGAAAAACTGTTTTTT. Protein: CASSRMDRGTGEKLFF.

V usage is TRBV5-1 and J usage is TRBJ2-7; 12 bases fit TRBD1. The CDR3 extends over 17 amino acids. From germline, CDR1 is SGHRS and CDR2 YFSETQ. Trimming removed 3 bases from V and 5 bases from J; junction bases left unmatched: 12. The DNA of the CDR3 is TGCGCCAGCAGCTACGGGGACAGGGGGCGCCCCCCTGACGAGCAGTACTTC. Encoded protein: CASSYGDRGRPPDEQYF.

The chain is built from TRBV11-2 and TRBJ2-1, with 8 bases matching TRBD2. The J segment lost 0 bases and the V segment lost 4 bases, leaving 2 bases of the junction unmatched. The CDR3 runs to 15 residues. Germline CDR1 reads SGHAT; CDR2 reads FQNNGV. The CDR3 loop is CASSYLAGSYNEQFF. The CDR3 DNA is TGTGCCAGCAGCTACCTAGCGGGCTCCTACAATGAGCAGTTCTTC.

This clone was seen a few times. The chain employs TRBV6-5 and TRBJ1-1; 7 bases fit TRBD1. The V gene's germline CDR1 is MNHEY and CDR2 SVGAGI. J gave up 7 bases and V 7 bases, and 15 bases lay outside the gene matches. This CDR3 is built from 15 residues. The CDR3 DNA reads TGTGCCAGCATCCTGATGTCAGGGGGAGAGGGTGAAGCTTTCTTT. It codes for CASILMSGGEGEAFF.

This chain uses TRBV12-3 or TRBV12-4 with TRBJ2-7; D not certain. This CDR3 contains 12 residues. Trimming took 6 bases from V and 4 from J, leaving 10 bases between them. CDR3 amino acids: CASRFDRYEQYF. DNA for the CDR3: TGTGCCAGCAGATTCGATAGATACGAGCAGTACTTC.

This clone was recorded only once. The rearrangement uses TRBV19 and TRBJ2-7, with 8 bases that match TRBD1. Looked up from germline, CDR1 is LNHDA and CDR2 is SQIVND (reference sequence). The CDR3 length is 16 residues. V lost 5 bases and J lost 3; bases outside the gene matches: 12. DNA for the CDR3: TGTGCCAGTAGTCTCGATACCGGGACAGGCTTCTACGAGCAGTACTTC. Translating it yields CASSLDTGTGFYEQYF.

The rearrangement joins TRBV30 to TRBJ2-5; no reliable D call. The ends were cut back, 0 bases at V and 6 bases at J, with 11 bases in the middle. Germline V lookup: CDR1 GTSNPN, CDR2 SVGIG (reference sequence). There are 13 residues in the CDR3. Here the CDR3 DNA reads TGTGCCTGGAGTGTTGAGTTGCGTAAGACCCAGTACTTC. Translating gives CAWSVELRKTQYF.

The genes are TRBV11-1 and TRBJ2-1, with 10 bases identical to TRBD2. CDR1 is SGHAT, CDR2 FQDESV, per germline (reference sequence). The V gene end was trimmed by 5 bases and the J gene end by 3 bases; junction bases not matched to a gene: 7. CDR3 size: 16 residues. The chain's CDR3 is CASSPTSGEDYNEQFF. CDR3 nucleotide sequence: TGTGCCAGCAGCCCAACTAGCGGGGAAGACTACAATGAGCAGTTCTTC.

The rearrangement joins TRBV28 to TRBJ2-7, with D unresolved. There are 12 residues in the CDR3. Germline CDR1 reads MDHEN; CDR2 reads SYDVKM. V lost 3 bases and J 7 bases, leaving 10 bases between the germline ends. CDR3 DNA: TGTGCCAGCAGTTTGGTCTCGCGGGAGCAGTACTTC. Encoded protein: CASSLVSREQYF.

The chain combines TRBV12-5 with TRBJ2-1; D is unclear. Germline values: CDR1 LGHNT, CDR2 FRNRAP. V gave up 7 bases and J gave up 8 bases, with 9 bases separating them. The CDR3 spans 11 residues. This chain's CDR3 is CASALGYEQFF. The CDR3 nucleotides read TGTGCTAGTGCCCTCGGGTATGAGCAGTTCTTC.

A few counts support this clone. The chain joins TRBV2 to TRBJ1-2; TRBD1 agrees at 11 bases. The germline CDR1 and CDR2 sequences are SNHLY and FYNNEI. Losses at the gene ends were 4 bases for V and 7 bases for J; bases not matched to a gene: 8. The CDR3 consists of 15 residues. CDR3 coding DNA: TGTGCCAGCAGTGTTCGGACAGGGGGCTCTAGTGGCTACACCTTC. Its translation is CASSVRTGGSSGYTF.

The rearrangement links TRBV5-1 to TRBJ1-6; D might be TRBD1 (5 bases). This CDR3 is built from 17 residues. Germline V lookup: CDR1 SGHRS, CDR2 YFSETQ. V was cut by 0 bases and J by 0 bases, with 10 bases left in between. CDR3 nucleotides: TGCGCCAGCAGCTTGGAATTTAGGGGCTCCTATAATTCACCCCTCCACTTT. It specifies CASSLEFRGSYNSPLHF.

The rearrangement links TRBV5-6 to TRBJ2-7; TRBD2 might be the D (5 bases). Germline CDR1 SGHDT, CDR2 YYEEEE. The CDR3 totals 13 residues. V was clipped by 4 bases and J by 4 bases, with 12 bases between them. The DNA for the CDR3 is TGTGCCAGCAGCCTGACACGGAGGTACGAGCAGTACTTC. Amino acid sequence: CASSLTRRYEQYF.

This clone has only one observation. This chain connects TRBV3-1 (or the pseudogene TRBV3-2) to TRBJ2-7; TRBD2 is a possible D gene (6 bases). The length of the CDR3 is 14 residues. Per the germline V gene, CDR1 is LGHDT and CDR2 is YNNKEL (reference sequence). Trimming removed 1 base from V and 2 bases from J, with 9 bases in between. The CDR3 loop reads CASSQVAGPYEQYF. The CDR3 nucleotides read TGTGCCAGCAGCCAAGTGGCGGGGCCCTACGAGCAGTACTTC.

This clone was counted once. The J gene is TRBJ1-6, the V gene TRBV6-5; weak D call: TRBD1 (6 bases). Germline V CDR1 and CDR2: MNHEY, SVGAGI. This CDR3 is 12 amino acids long. Deletions cut 7 bases from V and 13 bases from J, with 14 bases between. The chain's CDR3 is CASTDRLGPLHF. In DNA form, the CDR3 reads TGTGCCAGCACCGACAGGTTGGGCCCCCTCCACTTT.

This chain joins TRBV27 and TRBJ2-3, with 9 positions matching TRBD1. The CDR3 consists of 17 residues. The junction had 10 bases not matched to a gene; V was cut back by 5 bases and J by 1 base. Germline CDR1 and CDR2: MNHEY and SMNVEV (reference sequence). The CDR3 reads CASSPSPGQGRTDTQYF. CDR3 nucleotides: TGTGCCAGCAGTCCTAGTCCGGGACAGGGCCGCACAGATACGCAGTATTTT.

This clone was found once. The chain links TRBV11-2 to TRBJ1-2, with TRBD1 matching 11 bases. CDR1 SGHAT and CDR2 FQNNGV come from the germline V gene. The V gene end was trimmed by 4 bases and the J gene end by 8 bases; junction bases not matched to a gene: 9. This CDR3 contains 15 residues. This chain's CDR3 is CASSYPGQGGGGYTF. The CDR3 DNA is TGTGCCAGCAGCTATCCGGGACAGGGGGGTGGAGGCTACACCTTC. The full variable domain, rest sourced from reference TRBV11-2 and TRBJ1-2, is EAGVAQSPRYKIIEKRQSVAFWCNPISGHATLYWYQQILGQGPKLLIQFQNNGVVDDSQLPKDRFSAERLKGVDSTLKIQPAKLEDSAVYLCASSYPGQGGGGYTFGSGTRLTVV.

The J gene is TRBJ1-2, the V gene TRBV7-2; 7 bases map to TRBD1. CDR3 size: 17 residues. Germline loops: CDR1 SGHTA, CDR2 FQGNSA. J gave up 1 base and V 5 bases, and 13 bases lay outside the gene matches. For the CDR3, the DNA is TGTGCCAGCAGCCCTCTCGTAGGCGCAGGGGGTAACTATGGCTACACCTTC. This translates into CASSPLVGAGGNYGYTF.

V gene TRBV19 combines with J gene TRBJ1-5; D call uncertain. V was pared by 0 bases and J by 7 bases, with 13 bases between. CDR1 is LNHDA, CDR2 SQIVND, per germline (reference sequence). The CDR3 loop spans 15 amino acids. The CDR3 reads CASSIEGAPGQPQHF. CDR3 DNA: TGTGCCAGTAGTATAGAGGGTGCCCCGGGGCAGCCCCAGCATTTT. Full variable domain (outside the CDR3, taken from reference TRBV19 and TRBJ1-5): DGGITQSPKYLFRKEGQNVTLSCEQNLNHDAMYWYRQDPGQGLRLIYYSQIVNDFQKGDIAEGYSVSREKKESFPLTVTSAQKNPTAFYLCASSIEGAPGQPQHFGDGTRLSIL.

J is TRBJ2-2 and V is TRBV5-1, with a tentative D call TRBD1 (6 bases). V lost 4 bases to trimming and J lost 4 bases, with 17 bases between them. The CDR3 contains 16 residues. Germline-derived CDR1 and CDR2 are SGHRS and YFSETQ. As DNA, the CDR3 is TGCGCCAGCAGCCCACCCATCGCAGGGGTCACCGGGGAGCTGTTTTTT. Encoded protein: CASSPPIAGVTGELFF. The variable domain in full, completed from reference TRBV5-1 and TRBJ2-2, reads KAGVTQTPRYLIKTRGQQVTLSCSPISGHRSVSWYQQTPGQGLQFLFEYFSETQRNKGNFPGRFSGRQFSNSRSEMNVSTLELGDSALYLCASSPPIAGVTGELFFGEGSRLTVL.

The rearrangement uses TRBV28 and TRBJ2-7; 7 nucleotides align to TRBD2. The CDR3 covers 15 residues. The trim removed 6 bases at V and 1 base at J, leaving 9 bases unmatched. CDR1 and CDR2 (germline): MDHEN, SYDVKM. The CDR3 is CASRATSVSSYEQYF. The CDR3 region has the DNA TGTGCCAGCAGAGCTACTAGCGTTTCTTCCTACGAGCAGTACTTC.

The chain employs TRBV5-1 and TRBJ2-2; D is perhaps TRBD1 (6 bases). Germline-derived CDR1 and CDR2 are SGHRS and YFSETQ. The CDR3 totals 16 residues. Trimming pared 4 bases from V and 1 base from J, leaving 14 bases between. CDR3 residues: CASSRAAGVNTGELFF. In nucleotides, the CDR3 is TGCGCCAGCAGCCGAGCCGCAGGGGTGAACACCGGGGAGCTGTTTTTT.